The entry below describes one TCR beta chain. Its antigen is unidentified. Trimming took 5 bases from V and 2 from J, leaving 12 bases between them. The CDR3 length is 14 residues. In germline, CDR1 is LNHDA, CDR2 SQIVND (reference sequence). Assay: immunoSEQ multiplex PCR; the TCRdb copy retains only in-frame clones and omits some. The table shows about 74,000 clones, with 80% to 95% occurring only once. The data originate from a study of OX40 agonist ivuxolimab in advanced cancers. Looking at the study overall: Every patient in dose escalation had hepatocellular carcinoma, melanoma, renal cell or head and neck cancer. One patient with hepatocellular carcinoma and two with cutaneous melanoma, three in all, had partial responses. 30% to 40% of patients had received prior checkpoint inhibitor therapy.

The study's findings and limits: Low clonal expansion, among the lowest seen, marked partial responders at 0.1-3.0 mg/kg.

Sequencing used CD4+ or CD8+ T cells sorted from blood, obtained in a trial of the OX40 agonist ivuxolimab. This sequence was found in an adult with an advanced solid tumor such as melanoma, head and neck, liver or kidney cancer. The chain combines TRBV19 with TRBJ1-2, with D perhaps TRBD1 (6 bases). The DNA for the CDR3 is TGTGCCAGTAGTGCAACAGGGTTAAACTATGGCTACACCTTC. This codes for CASSATGLNYGYTF.